One T cell receptor beta chain is described in this entry. Methods used by the authors: Estimates of nucleated cell counts were drawn from the amplification of reference gene primers. Assay used: immunoSEQ multiplex PCR; TCRdb lists only in-frame clones, some missing. V and J calls and clone size are copied from that table; D and trimming were computed from the DNA. The top ten hold approximately 4.3% of the sample, which has around 130,000 clones, 86% seen once. Germline V gives CDR1 MNHNS, CDR2 SASEGT. Trimming cost V 3 bases and J 7 bases; bases outside gene matches: 14. The CDR3 covers 18 residues. The data belong to a study of blood T cell repertoires in COVID-19. Study-level background: Samples representing acute and convalescent COVID-19 were sourced from the United States, Italy and Spain. PBMCs, B-cell-depleted T cells, or T cells were the source of the cDNA or gDNA that made up the material.

V and J are TRBV6-1 and TRBJ1-6; 8 bases are shared with TRBD1. The sequencing input was peripheral blood. The receptor's source is a man in his forties with acute or convalescent COVID-19. CDR3 amino acids: CASSEPRQGIALNSPLHF. The CDR3 DNA follows: TGTGCCAGCAGTGAGCCCCGACAGGGGATCGCTTTAAATTCACCCCTCCACTTT.